This TCR beta chain came from a study of blood T cell repertoires in COVID-19. On the study more broadly: T cells, B-cell-depleted T cells, or PBMCs supplied cDNA or gDNA.

CDR1 SEHNR and CDR2 FQNEAQ come from the germline V gene (reference sequence). The CDR3 consists of 16 residues. V was pared by 5 bases and J by 3 bases, with 12 bases of the junction left unmatched. The authors' processing: Estimates of nucleated cell counts were drawn from the amplification of reference gene primers. Clones were read by immunoSEQ multiplex PCR, and TCRdb kept only the in-frame ones, dropping some. V and J calls and clone size are given by that table; D and trimming were obtained from the DNA. The table has about 81,000 clones, roughly 88% seen once. The TCR originated in an elderly woman with acute or convalescent COVID-19. The sequencing input was peripheral blood. V usage is TRBV7-9 and J usage is TRBJ2-7; 8 bases agree with TRBD1. The CDR3 DNA reads as TGTGCCAGCAGCCCACGCGGCCAGGGGGCTAACTACGAGCAGTACTTC. Its protein product is CASSPRGQGANYEQYF.